This TCR beta chain was identified during a study of long-term antiretroviral therapy in people with HIV. Findings of the study overall: Relative to control repertoires, HIV repertoires exhibited narrower CDR3 length ranges. For ART adherence, viral resistance and therapy changes, no data were available.

As to this clone: As yet, its antigen is unknown.

Participants with HIV, all of them, were treated in the United States. Sequencing relied on immunoSEQ assay v3.0, run at survey level. Repertoires were generated with immunoSEQ multiplex PCR, while TCRdb's copy carries only in-frame clones and drops some. The table lists over 20,000 clones, just under 85% of them singletons, with 10% to 15% in the top ten. Germline CDR1 and CDR2: SGDLS and YYNGEE. V was clipped by 0 bases and J by 7 bases, with 8 bases between them. The CDR3 loop spans 12 amino acids. The source is a man aged 35-49 years with HIV. V gene TRBV9 combines with J gene TRBJ2-7; the D is unclear. This sample comprised unsorted PBMCs, obtained 1.6 years after starting antiretroviral therapy. CDR3 protein: CASSVGVGEQYF. For the CDR3, the DNA is TGTGCCAGCAGCGTAGGAGTGGGAGAGCAGTACTTC.